The 10 T cell receptor beta chains in this list originate from one sample, sequenced in a study of CXCR3-negative and CXCR3-positive naive CD8 T cells. The libraries of TRB cDNA were constructed through 5' RACE using UMI labels. TCRdb reprocessed the 5' RACE reads and keeps a single row for each CDR3 protein, giving no DNA. The sample holds about 8,000 distinct CDR3 sequences. Sequences were obtained from naive CXCR3- CD8+ T cells from blood. Subset here: CD45RO-CCR7+CD27+CD95- naive CD8+ T cells lacking CXCR3 (TNR3-). All receptors derive from a human donor in good health. Some clones in this sample may be carry-over from other donors' samples.

V and J are TRBV29-1 and TRBJ2-4; lacking DNA, the TRBD1 call made by TCRdb goes unchecked. In germline, CDR1 is SQVTM, CDR2 ANQGSEA. The length of the CDR3 is 13 residues. CDR3 sequence reads: CSVSTGQGNTQYF.

The chain uses TRBV2 and TRBJ2-2; the D call from TCRdb, TRBD2, cannot be confirmed without DNA. This CDR3 spans 15 amino acids. Germline loops: CDR1 SNHLY, CDR2 FYNNEI. CDR3 region: CASSEWLAVGGELFF.

This chain joins TRBV9 and TRBJ2-5; the D gene TCRdb calls, TRBD1, cannot be checked with no DNA. CDR3 length: 14 residues. Germline V gene lookup returns CDR1 SGDLS and CDR2 YYNGEE. CDR3 in amino acids: CASSVGTGRETQYF.

The gene calls are TRBV5-1 and TRBJ2-1; TCRdb lists TRBD1, though no DNA is available to test this call. This CDR3 is 17 amino acids long. CDR1 is SGHRS, CDR2 YFSETQ, per germline. CDR3 amino acids: CASSFPGHPSSYNEQFF.

By frequency, this clonotype registers medium-sized (0.01 to 0.1%). V usage is TRBV25-1 and J usage is TRBJ2-3. Per germline, CDR1 MGHDK and CDR2 SYGVNS. The CDR3 is 17 residues long. CDR3 loop: CASSESAIPRSTDTQYF.

This CDR3 is CGVTPQTNTEAFF. The V and J genes are TRBV29-1 and TRBJ1-1. Germline assignment: CDR1 SQVTM and CDR2 ANQGSEA. The CDR3 loop spans 13 amino acids.

By frequency, this clonotype registers medium-sized. V usage is TRBV29-1 and J usage is TRBJ2-2; there is no DNA to check the TCRdb D call of TRBD1. This CDR3 is built from 13 residues. Germline CDR1 is SQVTM and CDR2 is ANQGSEA. Here the CDR3 reads CSVPLWATGELFF.

Considering frequency, this clonotype is medium-sized. This chain links TRBV19 with TRBJ1-1; TCRdb designates TRBD1, a call that cannot be tested without DNA. The CDR3 totals 13 residues. Germline V CDR1 and CDR2: LNHDA, SQIVND (reference sequence). Here the CDR3 reads CASSQRDNQEAFF.

This clonotype is classed as medium-sized by frequency. The chain carries TRBV29-1 and TRBJ2-1; there is no DNA to check the TCRdb D call of TRBD1. The V gene's germline CDR1 is SQVTM and CDR2 ANQGSEA. The CDR3 contains 13 residues. CDR3 protein: CSVGQSSYNEQFF.

The chain combines TRBV5-6 with TRBJ1-1. Germline CDR1 and CDR2: SGHDT and YYEEEE. The CDR3 has 13 residues. The CDR3: CASTRTEGTEAFF.